The rows below give T cell receptor beta chains drawn from one sample of a study of regulatory dendritic cells for organ transplantation. TCRdb keeps only in-frame clones here, not all; method: immunoSEQ multiplex PCR. The sample includes around 19,000 clones, 80% to 90% of them seen just once. These receptors have no known antigen. The sequencing input was naive CD4+ T cells from blood cultured with regulatory dendritic cells. The receptors originated from a human donor in good health. CDR3s include the opening cysteine and the closing phenylalanine or tryptophan. Fields, in order: J gene, V gene, clone size, D gene, CDR3 protein, CDR3 DNA. D genes are given only for firm matches. Expanded clones are given a class, and other clones once, few, many or no size at all.

>TRBJ1-5|TRBV10-1|few|.
CASGCKGKPQHF
TGCGCCAGCGGGTGCAAGGGGAAGCCCCAGCATTTT
>TRBJ1-3|TRBV4-1|.|.
CASTAGNTIYF
TGCGCCAGCACCGCCGGGAACACCATATATTTT
>TRBJ1-4|TRBV4-2|.|.
CASSQDGKGNEKLFF
TGTGCCAGCAGCCAAGATGGAAAGGGAAATGAAAAACTGTTTTTT
>TRBJ2-7|TRBV15|.|.
CATSKDRYSYEQYF
TGTGCCACCAGCAAGGACAGATACTCCTACGAGCAGTACTTC
>TRBJ2-1|TRBV15|.|.
CATGPSRGYSYNEQFF
TGTGCCACCGGTCCAAGTAGGGGGTACTCCTACAATGAGCAGTTCTTC
>TRBJ1-4|TRBV4-3|.|.
CASSPFLATNEKLFF
TGCGCCAGCAGCCCTTTCTTAGCAACTAATGAAAAACTGTTTTTT
>TRBJ1-4|TRBV5-8|.|TRBD1
CASSLGQGTKLFF
TGTGCCAGCAGCTTGGGACAGGGGACAAAACTGTTTTTT
>TRBJ2-3|TRBV6-5|.|.
CASRGSTDTQYF
TGTGCCAGCCGGGGGAGCACAGATACGCAGTATTTT
>TRBJ2-5|TRBV14|.|.
CASSHAPGTQYF
TGTGCCAGCAGCCACGCCCCGGGGACCCAGTACTTC
>TRBJ2-1|TRBV11-2|.|TRBD2
CASSFVAGARSEQFF
TGTGCCAGCAGCTTCGTAGCGGGAGCTAGGAGTGAGCAGTTCTTC
>TRBJ1-2|TRBV6-6|.|.
CASSYRPWDYGYTF
TGTGCCAGCAGTTACCGACCCTGGGACTATGGCTACACCTTC
>TRBJ2-3|TRBV6-5|.|.
CASSYSETTDTQYF
TGTGCCAGCAGTTACTCCGAGACTACAGATACGCAGTATTTT
>TRBJ2-2|TRBV7-2|.|.
CASSLQGKSGELFF
TGTGCCAGCAGCTTGCAGGGGAAGAGCGGGGAGCTGTTTTTT
>TRBJ1-1|TRBV19|.|.
CASSTATGNTEAFF
TGTGCCAGTAGTACCGCGACAGGGAACACTGAAGCTTTCTTT
>TRBJ2-3|TRBV27|.|TRBD2
CASSLLGTSGITDTQYF
TGTGCCAGCAGTTTATTGGGGACTAGCGGGATCACAGATACGCAGTATTTT
>TRBJ1-2|TRBV28|.|TRBD1
CASGFWGQTYGYTF
TGTGCCAGCGGATTCTGGGGACAGACGTATGGCTACACCTTC
>TRBJ1-5|TRBV5-8|.|TRBD1
CASSRGTGSSQPQHF
TGTGCCAGCAGCCGAGGGACAGGGAGTAGTCAGCCCCAGCATTTT
>TRBJ2-7|TRBV19|.|.
CASRNPRDNYEQYF
TGTGCCAGTAGAAACCCCAGGGACAATTACGAGCAGTACTTC
>TRBJ2-5|TRBV19|.|.
CASSMRRRESKETQYF
TGTGCCAGTAGTATGAGACGGAGGGAAAGTAAAGAGACCCAGTACTTC
>TRBJ2-5|TRBV7-2|.|.
CASSLGWRGPETQYF
TGTGCCAGCAGCTTAGGTTGGAGGGGGCCAGAGACCCAGTACTTC
>TRBJ2-7|TRBV11-2|.|TRBD1
CASSLVGTGGYEQYF
TGTGCCAGCAGCTTAGTGGGGACAGGGGGATACGAGCAGTACTTC
>TRBJ1-2|TRBV28|.|.
CASSLRGGGGYTF
TGTGCCAGCAGTTTACGAGGGGGGGGCGGCTACACCTTC
>TRBJ2-4|TRBV6-5|.|.
CASSYSYRDSENIQYF
TGTGCCAGCAGTTACTCTTACCGGGACTCCGAAAACATTCAGTACTTC
>TRBJ2-3|TRBV19|.|.
CASSIGATDTQYF
TGTGCCAGTAGTATAGGGGCCACAGATACGCAGTATTTT
>TRBJ2-3|TRBV11-2|.|.
CASGRGTRSTDTQYF
TGTGCCAGCGGCCGCGGGACCCGGAGCACAGATACGCAGTATTTT
>TRBJ1-1|TRBV2|.|.
CASSDISFRQARDTEAFF
TGTGCCAGCAGTGACATTTCGTTTCGGCAGGCTCGGGACACTGAAGCTTTCTTT
>TRBJ1-2|TRBV7-3|.|TRBD1
CASSLRDRDGYTF
TGTGCCAGCAGCTTACGAGACAGGGATGGCTACACCTTC
>TRBJ2-7|TRBV5-4|.|.
CASSLWKGLGSYEQYF
TGTGCCAGCAGCCTATGGAAGGGCCTGGGCTCCTACGAGCAGTACTTC
>TRBJ2-7|TRBV4-1|few|.
CASSQERPQSGEQYF
TGCGCCAGCAGCCAAGAACGACCGCAATCGGGCGAGCAGTACTTC
>TRBJ1-1|TRBV7-3|.|.
CASSLDSRTEAFF
TGTGCCAGCAGCTTGGACAGCCGCACTGAAGCTTTCTTT
>TRBJ1-1|TRBV5-4|.|.
CASSLDRNTEAFF
TGTGCCAGCAGCTTGGATAGGAACACTGAAGCTTTCTTT
>TRBJ1-6|TRBV4-2|.|.
CASSQKFRVDNSPLHF
TGTGCCAGCAGCCAAAAATTCAGGGTAGACAATTCACCCCTCCACTTT
>TRBJ2-7|TRBV21-1|.|.
CASRFRLLHVLDEQYF
TGTGCCAGCAGGTTTAGGCTGCTACACGTGTTAGACGAGCAGTACTTC
>TRBJ1-5|TRBV4-3|.|.
CASSQRRNQPQHF
TGCGCCAGCAGCCAACGACGCAATCAGCCCCAGCATTTT
>TRBJ1-1|TRBV27|.|.
CASGGWGIRGNTEAFF
TGTGCCAGCGGTGGATGGGGGATCAGGGGAAACACTGAAGCTTTCTTT
>TRBJ1-5|TRBV10-3|.|.
CASSGYSNQPQHF
TGTGCTTCCTCGGGATATAGCAATCAGCCCCAGCATTTT